Presented here are 9 T cell receptor beta chains from one specimen sequenced in a study of cytomegalovirus exposure and HLA in healthy donors. Clones were sequenced by immunoSEQ multiplex PCR, and TCRdb holds only the in-frame ones, with some missing. The sample shows around 100,000 clones, 85% of them seen only once. Sequencing was performed on PBMCs. These receptors originate from a man in his late teens or twenties in good health and CMV-seropositive.

As DNA, the CDR3 is TGTGCCAGCAGTTTATTCGGAGGGGGCGCAGATACGCAGTATTTT. It is translated as CASSLFGGGADTQYF. The rearrangement links TRBV27 to TRBJ2-3; perhaps TRBD1 as D (7 bases). CDR3 length equals 15 residues. CDR1 is MNHEY and CDR2 is SMNVEV in the germline V gene (reference sequence). Trimming cost V 1 base and J 4 bases, with 12 bases left between them.

V gene TRBV5-1 combines with J gene TRBJ1-1; D is perhaps TRBD1 (6 bases). V dropped 2 bases and J dropped 2 bases, with 10 bases sitting between them. The CDR3 covers 14 residues. Germline lookup yields CDR1 SGHRS and CDR2 YFSETQ. The CDR3, as DNA: TGCGCCAGCAGCTTCGGCAGGGGTAACACTGAAGCTTTCTTT. Translating it yields CASSFGRGNTEAFF.

This chain links TRBV9 with TRBJ2-2; TRBD2 matches 8 bases. Germline V gene sequence: CDR1 SGDLS, CDR2 YYNGEE. The CDR3 extends over 17 amino acids. Trimming cost V 0 bases and J 2 bases; bases outside gene matches: 6. The CDR3 here is CASSVATGGINTGELFF. The DNA for the CDR3 is TGTGCCAGCAGCGTAGCTACGGGGGGGATAAACACCGGGGAGCTGTTTTTT.

The V gene is TRBV28, the J gene TRBJ1-5; D unclear. CDR1 and CDR2 (germline): MDHEN, SYDVKM. V was shortened by 3 bases and J by 3 bases, with 12 bases between the two germline ends. The length of the CDR3 is 15 residues. CDR3 region: CASSFLRISNQPQHF. CDR3 sequence (DNA): TGTGCCAGCAGTTTTTTGAGAATCTCCAATCAGCCCCAGCATTTT.

The chain links TRBV6-5 to TRBJ2-1; D is unresolved. Trimming stripped 5 bases from V and 0 bases from J, with 11 bases between. Looked up from germline, CDR1 is MNHEY and CDR2 is SVGAGI. This CDR3 comprises 15 residues. CDR3 region: CASSAYSRSYNEQFF. In DNA, the CDR3 is TGTGCCAGCAGTGCCTATAGCCGCTCCTACAATGAGCAGTTCTTC.

The chain is built from TRBV19 and TRBJ2-1; TRBD2 matches at 7 bases. This CDR3 has 14 residues. Germline loops: CDR1 LNHDA, CDR2 SQIVND (reference sequence). The ends lost 6 bases at V and 4 bases at J; junction bases unmatched: 6. The CDR3 reads CASRSSGIYNEQFF. CDR3 bases: TGTGCCAGTAGGTCTAGCGGAATATACAATGAGCAGTTCTTC.

The chain links TRBV7-2 to TRBJ2-5; TRBD1 aligns across 8 bases. Unmatched junction bases numbered 0, after V lost 4 bases and J lost 5 bases. Germline CDR1 and CDR2: SGHTA and FQGNSA. The length of the CDR3 is 12 residues. The chain's CDR3 is CASSSGGETQYF. CDR3 nucleotide sequence: TGTGCCAGCAGCTCAGGGGGCGAGACCCAGTACTTC.

This chain uses TRBV7-9 with TRBJ1-5; D remains unclear. Per the germline V gene, CDR1 is SEHNR and CDR2 is FQNEAQ (reference sequence). The CDR3 totals 13 residues. Trimming took off 1 base at V and 5 bases at J, with 6 bases between the two ends. CDR3 nucleotides: TGTGCCAGCAGCTTAGGAGGGCATCAGCCCCAGCATTTT. Translated: CASSLGGHQPQHF.

The V gene is TRBV28, the J gene TRBJ2-3, with D possibly being TRBD1 (6 bases). Trimming took off 1 base at V and 4 bases at J, with 15 bases between the two ends. The germline V gene has CDR1 MDHEN and CDR2 SYDVKM. This CDR3 is built from 16 residues. CDR3 sequence reads: CASSLYGQPFADTQYF. The CDR3 bases are TGTGCCAGCAGTTTATACGGACAGCCGTTCGCAGATACGCAGTATTTT.